This T cell receptor (beta chain) came from a study of CD8 T cells in ankylosing spondylitis. TCRdb used MiXCR to reprocess the 5' RACE reads, holding one entry per CDR3 protein. The table records about 800,000 distinct CDR3 sequences, approximately 12% of them present only once. Overall study findings and caveats: What appeared characteristic of ankylosing spondylitis blood was a TCR beta motif of eight highly homologous variants.

This clonotype was seen only a few times. The antigen remains unidentified. With 3 bases removed from V and 1 base from J, the gap between germline ends came to 9 bases. The CDR3 sequence is 14 residues long. The germline V gene has CDR1 LGHNA and CDR2 YSLEER. This clonotype was sampled from a male donor with ankylosing spondylitis. The specimen sequenced was blood, either unsorted or a sorted T cell fraction (not recorded which). This sequence joins TRBV4-3 and TRBJ1-1; tentative D call: TRBD1 (5 bases). The CDR3 loop is CASSHGTRNTEAFF. In nucleotides, the CDR3 is TGCGCCAGCAGCCACGGGACGAGGAACACTGAAGCTTTCTTT.